The 11 T cell receptor beta chains below come from one sample, sequenced in a study of T cells after yellow fever vaccination (dated by TCRdb to the late 2010s). Interpreted using the paper, the treatment or condition label stands for: live attenuated yellow fever vaccine strain. The library was produced with 5' RACE. Sequenced on an Illumina HiSeq 2500. TCRdb reworked the public reads: Q25 trimming with fastp, MiXCR clone assembly, productive beta chains retained. Every CDR3 protein is listed once, alongside the most common genes and DNA of its rows. In all, the sample holds about 58,000 distinct CDR3 sequences, and around 6.5% of those were seen once. The ten largest clones represent roughly 40% of the sample. Specimen: CD8+ T cells sorted from PBMCs, collected on the day of the first yellow fever vaccination. The receptor set was obtained from a man aged 18 to 30 who received the YFV17D yellow fever vaccine.

This clonotype was found a few times. This rearrangement joins TRBV20-1 to TRBJ2-5; D may correspond to TRBD1 or TRBD2 (5 bases each). CDR1 DFQATT and CDR2 SNEGSKA come from the germline V gene (reference sequence). The CDR3 sequence is 15 residues long. V dropped 0 bases and J dropped 2 bases, with 13 bases sitting between them. CDR3 nucleotide sequence: TGCAGTGCTAGAGACCTAGGGGAGATTCAAGAGACCCAGTACTTC. This codes for CSARDLGEIQETQYF.

Many counts were recorded for this clonotype. The rearrangement uses TRBV12-3 or TRBV12-4 and TRBJ2-5; possibly TRBD2 for D (5 bases). Trimming took 5 bases from V and 9 from J, leaving 16 bases between them. The CDR3 length is 13 residues. CDR3 nucleotides: TGTGCCAGCAGTCGGGGTACTATAGAAGCCCAGTACTTC. Protein sequence: CASSRGTIEAQYF.

The table lists this clonotype with a few counts. The genes are TRBV2 and TRBJ1-1, with D unclear. V lost 8 bases to trimming and J lost 1 base, with 11 bases between them. The length of the CDR3 is 13 residues. Germline loops: CDR1 SNHLY, CDR2 FYNNEI. The CDR3 sequence is CASFVGPNTEAFF. The CDR3 nucleotides are TGTGCCAGCTTCGTCGGGCCGAACACTGAAGCTTTCTTT.

Many counts were recorded for this clonotype. The V call is TRBV20-1, the J call TRBJ2-5; D gene uncertain. The CDR3 covers 13 residues. The germline V gene encodes CDR1 DFQATT and CDR2 SNEGSKA (reference sequence). Trimming removed 1 base from V and 2 bases from J, with 8 bases in between. The CDR3 loop reads CSARASEQETQYF. As DNA, the CDR3 is TGCAGTGCTAGAGCGAGTGAACAAGAGACCCAGTACTTC.

At least ten counts were recorded for this clonotype. The chain is built from TRBV2 and TRBJ1-2; D is unclear. V lost 6 bases and J 3 bases, leaving 8 bases between the germline ends. Looked up from germline, CDR1 is SNHLY and CDR2 is FYNNEI. CDR3 length: 12 amino acids. DNA for the CDR3: TGTGCCAGCAGCGGGGAATACTATGGCTACACCTTC. Its protein product is CASSGEYYGYTF.

Concerning this clonotype itself: This could be a read error, since a much larger clone is one nucleotide away. This chain connects TRBV10-2 to TRBJ1-1, with a weak D call TRBD1 (5 bases). Germline CDR1 is WSHSY and CDR2 is SAAADI. CDR3 length equals 14 residues. Deletions cut 0 bases from V and 7 bases from J, with 12 bases between. As DNA, the CDR3 is TGCGCCAGCAGTGAGTCGAAGGACATGGGTGAAGCTTTCTTT. Translating it yields CASSESKDMGEAFF.

This clonotype was detected ten times or more. CDR3 loop: CASSFTGLETQYF. CDR3 sequence (DNA): TGCGCCAGCAGCTTTACGGGGTTGGAGACCCAGTACTTC. V is TRBV5-1 and J is TRBJ2-5; D possibly corresponds to TRBD2 (5 bases). The ends were cut back, 2 bases at V and 5 bases at J, with 10 bases in the middle. The V gene's germline CDR1 is SGHRS and CDR2 YFSETQ. The CDR3 length is 13 residues.

This clonotype appeared a few times. J is TRBJ2-1 and V is TRBV5-1; no firm D call. Germline CDR1 and CDR2: SGHRS and YFSETQ. Trimming removed 3 bases from V and 9 bases from J, with 13 bases in between. CDR3 length: 13 residues. CDR3: CASSSPVGPEQFF. The DNA for the CDR3 is TGCGCCAGCAGCTCCCCGGTAGGTCCTGAGCAGTTCTTC.

J is TRBJ2-2 and V is TRBV4-3; D is uncertain. This CDR3 is built from 15 residues. Germline values: CDR1 LGHNA, CDR2 YSLEER. Between the trimmed V and J ends, which lost 4 bases and 4 bases, there was a span of 13 bases. The DNA of the CDR3 is TGCGCCAGCAGCCCCCTGACACGATCCACCGGGGAGCTGTTTTTT. Translation gives CASSPLTRSTGELFF.

This clonotype was detected many times. This chain links TRBV12-3 or TRBV12-4 with TRBJ1-4; a weak D match, TRBD1 (6 bases). With 3 bases removed from V and 0 bases from J, the gap between germline ends came to 14 bases. CDR3 length equals 17 residues. The CDR3 DNA sequence: TGTGCCAGCAGTTTGGAGACAGGAACCACAACTAATGAAAAACTGTTTTTT. It yields the protein CASSLETGTTTNEKLFF.

In its sample, this clonotype was seen many times. The V gene is TRBV12-3 or TRBV12-4, the J gene TRBJ1-2; 8 positions match TRBD1. V trimming: 8 bases; J trimming: 3 bases; junction bases outside the gene matches: 11. The CDR3 loop spans 15 amino acids. CDR3 nucleotide sequence: TGTGCCAGCGTCGCAGGGGGCGCCGTGGACTATGGCTACACCTTC. The encoded protein is CASVAGGAVDYGYTF.